This T cell receptor beta chain emerged from a study of beta chain features in type 1 diabetes. Study-level background: All samples yielded roughly 100 million examined sorted cells.

This clone has more than one count but fewer than ten. The antigen is unknown. This sample includes further DNA sequences coding for the same CDR3. V gave up 5 bases and J gave up 1 base; unmatched junction bases: 1. The CDR3 runs 13 residues. CDR1 SGHRS and CDR2 YFSETQ come from the germline V gene. A CD45RO/CCR7/CD25/CD127/CD95/CD27 panel sorted naive, central memory, regulatory and stem cell-like memory CD4+ cells. The sequenced template was cDNA made from the entire isolated RNA. The assay was immunoSEQ multiplex PCR, and TCRdb's table has in-frame clones only and misses some. The repertoire holds 900,000 or so clones, with roughly a sixth as singletons. Study results and limitations: When cDNA is sequenced, cells with high TCR expression could be over-represented. TCRB repertoires of naive, central memory and Treg cells appeared more similar among patients than among healthy donors.

This TCR was recovered from a woman aged 18-35 years in good health. This chain connects TRBV5-1 to TRBJ2-3; TRBD2 agrees at 7 bases. The sequencing input was naive CD4+ T cells from blood. The CDR3 coding sequence is TGCGCCAGCAGTCTAGCGGGCACAGATACGCAGTATTTT. Encoded protein: CASSLAGTDTQYF.